Sequencing of this T cell receptor beta chain was carried out in a study of blood T cells in healthy people across ages. Alongside a J-beta primer mix, a sample-barcoded 5' primer served in a second PCR lasting roughly 6 to 11 cycles. TCRdb reanalysed the 5' RACE reads using MiXCR and keeps one entry per CDR3 protein. In the table there are around 1,100,000 distinct CDR3 sequences, roughly two fifths of which are singletons. On this clonotype: Its antigen remains unknown.

Germline trimming cut 4 bases from V and 3 bases from J; bases unmatched to any gene: 3. This CDR3 has 16 amino acids. Looked up from germline, CDR1 is MNHEY and CDR2 is SMNVEV (reference sequence). Study-wide points: A greater number of naive CD4+ cells and higher diversity distinguished long-lived donors from aged donors.

The receptor comes from a young man in good health. The sample taken for sequencing was blood. J is TRBJ2-2 and V is TRBV27; 12 bases line up with TRBD1. In nucleotides, the CDR3 is TGTGCCAGCAGTTCGGGACAGGGGGCTTACACCGGGGAGCTGTTTTTT. Amino acids: CASSSGQGAYTGELFF.